The 14 T cell receptor beta chains below come from one sample, sequenced in a study of response to subunit inactivated influenza vaccine. From the RT-PCR reads, TCRdb called clonotypes with MiXCR, one entry per CDR3 protein. Here the sample spans under 950,000 distinct CDR3 sequences, over 20% being singletons. The sample in question was PBMCs from blood, obtained more than 4 days after vaccination. The receptors shown here come from a man between 45 and 60 years old who received an inactivated influenza vaccine.

This clonotype was counted between two and nine times. The chain links TRBV5-6 to TRBJ2-5, with a weak D call TRBD2 (5 bases). CDR1 is SGHDT and CDR2 is YYEEEE in the germline V gene. The CDR3 has 14 amino acids. V was shortened by 9 bases and J by 4 bases, with 19 bases between the two germline ends. The CDR3 is CATVRKGEVETQYF. CDR3 DNA sequence: TGTGCCACCGTCCGTAAGGGAGAGGTAGAGACCCAGTACTTC.

The chain joins TRBV10-3 to TRBJ2-5; D may correspond to TRBD1 or TRBD2 (7 bases each). V lost 10 bases to trimming and J lost 4 bases, with 13 bases between them. Germline V gene lookup returns CDR1 ENHRY and CDR2 SYGVKD. CDR3 length: 12 amino acids. The CDR3: CATQGGGETQYF. CDR3 DNA sequence: TGTGCCACTCAGGGGGGGGGAGAGACCCAGTACTTC.

This chain joins TRBV2 and TRBJ1-2; a possible D gene is TRBD1 (5 bases). Trimming cost V 2 bases and J 1 base, with 8 bases left between them. Germline CDR1 and CDR2: SNHLY and FYNNEI. The CDR3 covers 14 residues. Here the CDR3 reads CASSESGRNYGYTF. In DNA, the CDR3 is TGTGCCAGCAGTGAATCAGGGCGTAACTATGGCTACACCTTC. The whole variable domain, filled in from reference TRBV2 and TRBJ1-2, reads EPEVTQTPSHQVTQMGQEVILRCVPISNHLYFYWYRQILGQKVEFLVSFYNNEISEKSEIFDDQFSVERPDGSNFTLKIRSTKLEDSAMYFCASSESGRNYGYTFGSGTRLTVV.

In this sample, this clonotype turned up many times. The rearrangement uses TRBV12-3 or TRBV12-4 and TRBJ2-5; 12 nucleotides agree with TRBD1. The CDR3 sequence is 15 residues long. V gave up 8 bases and J gave up 6 bases; unmatched junction bases: 10. The CDR3 spells CASGTWRDRGQTQYF. The CDR3 nucleotides are TGTGCCAGCGGGACGTGGCGGGACAGGGGGCAGACCCAGTACTTC.

This clonotype appeared many times. The gene calls are TRBV5-8 and TRBJ2-5, with D tentatively TRBD2 (5 bases). The V gene's germline CDR1 is SGHTS and CDR2 YDEGEE. The CDR3 consists of 14 residues. Trimming pared 2 bases from V and 7 bases from J, leaving 15 bases between. The CDR3 nucleotides read TGTGCCAGCAGCTTTGGGCTAGGCGGAGGGACCCAGTACTTC. This encodes CASSFGLGGGTQYF.

This chain links TRBV6-2 or TRBV6-3 with TRBJ2-7; D ambiguous. The CDR3 spans 16 residues. V was shortened by 5 bases and J by 0 bases, with 17 bases between the two germline ends. CDR1 is MNHEY, CDR2 SVGEGT, per germline. CDR3 sequence reads: CASSTGLVGNSYEQYF. Written as DNA, the CDR3 is TGTGCCAGCAGTACCGGCCTCGTAGGTAACTCCTACGAGCAGTACTTC.

This clonotype was seen at least ten times. The CDR3 region is CASRPGRVLYEQYF. CDR3 in DNA: TGTGCCAGCAGACCGGGCAGGGTTCTCTACGAGCAGTACTTC. The chain uses TRBV11-3 and TRBJ2-7; the D gene is possibly TRBD1 (5 bases). Trimming shortened V by 6 bases and J by 3 bases, and 15 bases separated the two germline ends. The CDR3 consists of 14 residues. Germline lookup yields CDR1 SGHNT and CDR2 YENEEA.

This clonotype showed up just a few times. The chain carries TRBV7-2 and TRBJ2-7; D remains unclear. The germline gives CDR1 SGHTA, CDR2 FQGNSA. The CDR3 is 12 residues long. Between the trimmed V and J ends, which lost 3 bases and 7 bases, there was a span of 10 bases. CDR3 nucleotides: TGTGCCAGCAGCTTGAAGGGTTTGGAGCAGTACTTC. Residues: CASSLKGLEQYF.

This clonotype was seen many times. The rearrangement joins TRBV29-1 to TRBJ2-7, with D tentatively TRBD1 (5 bases). Per germline, CDR1 SQVTM and CDR2 ANQGSEA. The germline V and J ends were trimmed by 4 bases and 1 base, with 17 bases remaining between them. This CDR3 has 15 residues. CDR3 coding DNA: TGCAGCGTTGCTTTTAGGGGCGCATCTTCCTACGAGCAGTACTTC. Translated, it gives CSVAFRGASSYEQYF.

This chain joins TRBV5-1 and TRBJ2-7; D tentatively reads TRBD1 or TRBD2 (5 bases each). This CDR3 is 14 amino acids long. Trimming removed 0 bases from V and 3 bases from J, with 10 bases in between. In germline, CDR1 is SGHRS, CDR2 YFSETQ. The CDR3 is CASSLGGSVYEQYF. DNA of the CDR3: TGCGCCAGCAGCTTGGGGGGGAGCGTCTACGAGCAGTACTTC. The full variable domain, with the rest looked up from reference TRBV5-1 and TRBJ2-7, is KAGVTQTPRYLIKTRGQQVTLSCSPISGHRSVSWYQQTPGQGLQFLFEYFSETQRNKGNFPGRFSGRQFSNSRSEMNVSTLELGDSALYLCASSLGGSVYEQYFGPGTRLTVT.

This clonotype was detected many times. The rearrangement joins TRBV7-2 to TRBJ2-1, with D possibly being TRBD2 (6 bases). The CDR3 contains 16 residues. V lost 4 bases to trimming and J lost 3 bases, with 16 bases between them. In germline, CDR1 is SGHTA, CDR2 FQGNSA. The DNA of the CDR3 is TGTGCCAGCAGCTCGTTAGGCGGGGCGGGCTACAATGAGCAGTTCTTC. Its protein product is CASSSLGGAGYNEQFF.

This clonotype came up once. This chain joins TRBV27 and TRBJ2-1; TRBD2 agrees at 14 bases. CDR1 is MNHEY and CDR2 is SMNVEV in the germline V gene (reference sequence). The trim removed 6 bases at V and 6 bases at J, leaving 1 base unmatched. The CDR3 extends over 14 amino acids. CDR3 in DNA: TGTGCCAGCAGCGGGACTAGCGGGGGCAATGAGCAGTTCTTC. It specifies CASSGTSGGNEQFF.

This clonotype was detected a few times. The rearrangement uses TRBV5-6 and TRBJ2-7; D unclear. V was trimmed by 2 bases and J by 2 bases, leaving 17 bases between them. Germline-derived CDR1 and CDR2 are SGHDT and YYEEEE. This CDR3 has 16 amino acids. The CDR3 reads CASSFAGWSVPYEQYF. CDR3 nucleotide sequence: TGTGCCAGCAGCTTTGCTGGGTGGTCCGTACCCTACGAGCAGTACTTC.

This chain joins TRBV12-3 or TRBV12-4 and TRBJ1-1; D is unresolved. The length of the CDR3 is 15 residues. V lost 10 bases and J 1 base, leaving 19 bases between the germline ends. The DNA for the CDR3 is TGTGCCACCGGCTCCGGGATCTTGGGGAACACTGAAGCTTTCTTT. The encoded protein is CATGSGILGNTEAFF.